This T cell receptor (beta chain) was identified during a study of T cell responses to AZD1222 COVID-19 vaccine. In germline, CDR1 is SGHRS, CDR2 YFSETQ. V lost 4 bases and J 9 bases, leaving 19 bases between the germline ends. The CDR3 consists of 15 residues. Measured with immunoSEQ multiplex PCR; TCRdb has only the in-frame clones, and not every one. Of 90,000 to 130,000 clones in the sample, around 84% are singletons; the top ten hold about 3.5%. The starting material was peripheral blood, obtained on day 0 of AZD1222 vaccination. The sequence was obtained from an adult in good health. J is TRBJ2-2 and V is TRBV5-1; D possibly corresponds to TRBD1 (5 bases). CDR3 sequence (DNA): TGCGCCAGCAGCCGCGCAAGGGGCGGTTTCAGGGAGCTGTTTTTT. Amino acid sequence: CASSRARGGFRELFF.